Presented here are 22 T cell receptor beta chains from one specimen sequenced in a study of T cell responses to AZD1222 COVID-19 vaccine. Profiling relied on immunoSEQ multiplex PCR, and the TCRdb table lists in-frame clones only, not all of them. Of about 200,000 clones in the sample, 93% were seen once. The material was peripheral blood, obtained 28 days after the second AZD1222 dose. The receptors were gathered from an adult who received the AZD1222 COVID-19 vaccine.

The chain couples TRBV4-1 to TRBJ2-1; TRBD2 aligns across 9 bases. CDR1 MGHRA and CDR2 YSYEKL come from the germline V gene. V trimming: 1 base; J trimming: 7 bases; junction bases outside the gene matches: 5. CDR3 length equals 15 residues. CDR3 loop: CASSQVALAGNEQFF. Written as DNA, the CDR3 is TGCGCCAGCAGCCAAGTGGCTCTAGCGGGGAATGAGCAGTTCTTC.

This clone was observed a single time. The chain links TRBV18 to TRBJ2-5, with TRBD1 as a possible D gene (6 bases). Trimming removed 2 bases from V and 5 bases from J, with 12 bases in between. The germline CDR1 and CDR2 sequences are KGHSH and LQKENI. The CDR3 runs to 14 residues. This CDR3 is CASSPTWTEETQYF. For the CDR3, the DNA is TGTGCCAGCTCACCAACCTGGACAGAGGAGACCCAGTACTTC.

The V call is TRBV5-4, the J call TRBJ1-6; no reliable D call. This CDR3 comprises 14 residues. Per the germline V gene, CDR1 is SGHNT and CDR2 is YYREEE (reference sequence). V lost 1 base to trimming and J lost 12 bases, with 14 bases between them. The CDR3 spells CASSLREGPLPLHF. The CDR3 DNA sequence: TGTGCCAGCAGCTTGAGAGAGGGCCCCTTACCCCTCCACTTT.

This sequence joins TRBV29-1 and TRBJ1-2; D is undetermined. The CDR3 loop spans 13 amino acids. CDR1 and CDR2 from the germline V gene are SQVTM and ANQGSEA. V lost 6 bases and J lost 5, with 16 bases in between. The CDR3 DNA follows: TGCAGCGTGGGTGCGGGAAGTGGGTATGGCTACACCTTC. As protein: CSVGAGSGYGYTF.

This clone was recorded only once. The chain links TRBV6-5 to TRBJ1-2; perhaps TRBD1 as D (6 bases). The CDR3 loop spans 13 amino acids. The V end lost 6 bases, the J end lost 4 bases, and 12 bases lay between the germline ends. The germline V gene encodes CDR1 MNHEY and CDR2 SVGAGI. This chain's CDR3 is CASSTDRLYGYTF. The CDR3 region has the DNA TGTGCCAGCAGCACGGACAGACTCTATGGCTACACCTTC.

The chain joins TRBV29-1 to TRBJ1-1, with D unresolved. Trimming shortened V by 3 bases and J by 3 bases, and 5 bases separated the two germline ends. Germline V CDR1 and CDR2: SQVTM, ANQGSEA. The length of the CDR3 is 11 residues. CDR3 sequence (DNA): TGCAGCGTTGAGTCGCACACTGAAGCTTTCTTT. Protein: CSVESHTEAFF. The variable domain in full, completed from reference TRBV29-1 and TRBJ1-1, reads SAVISQKPSRDICQRGTSLTIQCQVDSQVTMMFWYRQQPGQSLTLIATANQGSEATYESGFVIDKFPISRPNLTFSTLTVSNMSPEDSSIYLCSVESHTEAFFGQGTRLTVV.

Comments on this clone: Germline is not matched at one junction end, which may reflect a read error. The V call is TRBV9, the J call TRBJ2-7; 11 nucleotides agree with TRBD2. Germline CDR1 SGDLS, CDR2 YYNGEE. This CDR3 has 19 amino acids. The CDR3 DNA reads TGTGCCAGCAGCGTAGGGGGAGGGACTAGCGGCATTCACTCCAACGAGCAGTACTTC. Residues: CASSVGGGTSGIHSNEQYF.

The rearrangement uses TRBV5-1 and TRBJ2-7, with TRBD1 identical over 8 bases. The CDR3 contains 14 residues. The V segment lost 5 bases and the J segment 3 bases; nucleotides outside the gene matches: 7. Germline V gene lookup returns CDR1 SGHRS and CDR2 YFSETQ. CDR3 bases: TGCGCCAGCAGAACCGGGACAGGAGTCTACGAGCAGTACTTC. This gives the protein CASRTGTGVYEQYF.

This clone was observed a single time. The chain recombines TRBV4-3 with TRBJ2-2; D is unclear. V was cut by 0 bases and J by 5 bases, with 4 bases left in between. This CDR3 contains 13 residues. Per the germline V gene, CDR1 is LGHNA and CDR2 is YSLEER. This CDR3 reads CASSQEVTGELFF. In DNA form, the CDR3 reads TGCGCCAGCAGCCAAGAGGTTACCGGGGAGCTGTTTTTT.

CDR3 in DNA: TGTGCCAGCAGCCTGGACAGGAACACTGAAGCTTTCTTT. This codes for CASSLDRNTEAFF. J is TRBJ1-1 and V is TRBV2, with D maybe TRBD1 (6 bases). The germline gives CDR1 SNHLY, CDR2 FYNNEI. Trimming shortened V by 6 bases and J by 1 base, and 9 bases separated the two germline ends. This CDR3 has 13 residues.

This clone was seen just once. V and J are TRBV7-2 and TRBJ1-6; a possible D gene is TRBD1 (5 bases). V lost 1 base and J 3 bases, leaving 7 bases between the germline ends. The germline CDR1 and CDR2 sequences are SGHTA and FQGNSA. The CDR3 runs 15 residues. The CDR3 is CASSLEGVYNSPLHF. The CDR3 DNA reads as TGTGCCAGCAGCTTAGAAGGGGTCTATAATTCACCCCTCCACTTT.

This clone was counted between two and nine times. The chain couples TRBV7-9 to TRBJ1-5; 8 nucleotides align to TRBD1. V trimming: 4 bases; J trimming: 5 bases; junction bases outside the gene matches: 4. The CDR3 runs 14 residues. The V gene's germline CDR1 is SEHNR and CDR2 FQNEAQ (reference sequence). The CDR3 loop is CASSSGGAYQPQHF. CDR3 bases: TGTGCCAGCAGCTCAGGGGGCGCCTATCAGCCCCAGCATTTT.

The chain recombines TRBV19 with TRBJ1-4, with 9 bases matching TRBD1. The CDR3 is 16 amino acids. Unmatched junction bases numbered 10, after V lost 5 bases and J lost 6 bases. Per the germline V gene, CDR1 is LNHDA and CDR2 is SQIVND (reference sequence). The CDR3 DNA is TGTGCCAGTAGTTCCTTCACAGGGGGCTATTATGAAAAACTGTTTTTT. It specifies CASSSFTGGYYEKLFF. The full variable domain, in which reference TRBV19 and TRBJ1-4 provide the parts outside the CDR3, is DGGITQSPKYLFRKEGQNVTLSCEQNLNHDAMYWYRQDPGQGLRLIYYSQIVNDFQKGDIAEGYSVSREKKESFPLTVTSAQKNPTAFYLCASSSFTGGYYEKLFFGSGTQLSVL.

The chain uses TRBV7-9 and TRBJ1-2; 8 bases agree with TRBD1. The CDR3 spans 14 residues. V lost 5 bases, J lost 4 bases, and 6 bases stayed unmatched. Germline V gene sequence: CDR1 SEHNR, CDR2 FQNEAQ (reference sequence). CDR3 region: CASSRGQGGYGYTF. CDR3 sequence (DNA): TGTGCCAGCAGCCGTGGACAGGGAGGCTATGGCTACACCTTC.

This chain joins TRBV28 and TRBJ1-2; D perhaps matches TRBD1 (5 bases). There are 15 residues in the CDR3. CDR1 and CDR2 from the germline V gene are MDHEN and SYDVKM. Trimming cost V 5 bases and J 6 bases, with 19 bases left between them. CDR3 nucleotides: TGTGCCAGCAGTACCCCAGGGCAGGTTCCCCATGGCTACACCTTC. Translation gives CASSTPGQVPHGYTF.

This chain uses TRBV27 with TRBJ2-6; 11 bases align to TRBD1. The CDR3 spans 19 residues. CDR1 and CDR2 (germline): MNHEY, SMNVEV (reference sequence). With 6 bases clipped from V and 0 bases from J, the junction kept 10 bases outside the gene matches. The CDR3 region has the DNA TGTGCCAGCAGGGGACAGGGGGTCGGGGTAAGCTCTGGGGCCAACGTCCTGACTTTC. Residues: CASRGQGVGVSSGANVLTF.

The chain has TRBV28 and TRBJ1-6; no firm D call. V was pared by 7 bases and J by 7 bases, with 8 bases between. The CDR3 totals 12 residues. CDR1 MDHEN and CDR2 SYDVKM come from the germline V gene. CDR3 loop: CASKVGNSPLHF. The DNA of the CDR3 is TGTGCCAGCAAAGTAGGAAATTCACCCCTCCACTTT. The full variable domain, with the rest looked up from reference TRBV28 and TRBJ1-6, is DVKVTQSSRYLVKRTGEKVFLECVQDMDHENMFWYRQDPGLGLRLIYFSYDVKMKEKGDIPEGYSVSREKKERFSLILESASTNQTSMYLCASKVGNSPLHFGNGTRLTVT.

The chain couples TRBV29-1 to TRBJ1-2; D uncertain. Trimming cost V 1 base and J 4 bases, with 10 bases left between them. CDR1 and CDR2 from the germline V gene are SQVTM and ANQGSEA. The CDR3 has 13 amino acids. The CDR3 protein is CSVEVVGVYGYTF. The CDR3 nucleotides are TGCAGCGTTGAAGTCGTGGGAGTCTATGGCTACACCTTC. Full variable domain (outside the CDR3, taken from reference TRBV29-1 and TRBJ1-2): SAVISQKPSRDICQRGTSLTIQCQVDSQVTMMFWYRQQPGQSLTLIATANQGSEATYESGFVIDKFPISRPNLTFSTLTVSNMSPEDSSIYLCSVEVVGVYGYTFGSGTRLTVV.

The V call is TRBV18, the J call TRBJ1-1; TRBD1 might be the D (6 bases). The germline V and J ends were trimmed by 3 bases and 4 bases, with 18 bases remaining between them. The CDR3 runs to 16 residues. Per the germline V gene, CDR1 is KGHSH and CDR2 is LQKENI. The CDR3 reads CASSPSLTGGRTEAFF. The DNA for the CDR3 is TGTGCCAGCTCACCGAGTTTGACAGGTGGTCGCACTGAAGCTTTCTTT.

The rearrangement joins TRBV24-1 to TRBJ2-1; 7 nucleotides align to TRBD2. The ends lost 3 bases at V and 2 bases at J; junction bases unmatched: 0. This CDR3 has 14 residues. In germline, CDR1 is KGHDR, CDR2 SFDVKD. The CDR3 sequence: CATSDRGAYNEQFF. The CDR3 DNA sequence: TGTGCCACCAGTGATCGGGGGGCCTACAATGAGCAGTTCTTC.

In its sample, this clone was seen once. The chain is built from TRBV6-5 and TRBJ1-1; 7 positions agree with TRBD1. This CDR3 has 14 residues. In germline, CDR1 is MNHEY, CDR2 SVGAGI. Germline trimming cut 6 bases from V and 2 bases from J; bases unmatched to any gene: 6. The CDR3 nucleotides read TGTGCCAGCAGCAGAACAGGGGTAAACACTGAAGCTTTCTTT. Translated, it gives CASSRTGVNTEAFF.

This clone showed up just a few times. CDR3 amino acids: CASSVAGRTNTEAFF. CDR3 in DNA: TGTGCCAGCAGCGTAGCAGGGAGGACGAACACTGAAGCTTTCTTT. The chain combines TRBV9 with TRBJ1-1, with D perhaps TRBD1 (5 bases). Deletions cut 0 bases from V and 1 base from J, with 10 bases between. This CDR3 contains 15 residues. CDR1 SGDLS and CDR2 YYNGEE come from the germline V gene. The full variable domain, with the rest looked up from reference TRBV9 and TRBJ1-1, is DSGVTQTPKHLITATGQRVTLRCSPRSGDLSVYWYQQSLDQGLQFLIQYYNGEERAKGNILERFSAQQFPDLHSELNLSSLELGDSALYFCASSVAGRTNTEAFFGQGTRLTVV.